This record concerns one T cell receptor (beta chain) sequence. Its antigen is still unknown. A much larger clone sits a single nucleotide away, making a read error possible. Without the conserved terminal phenylalanine or tryptophan, this CDR3 likely stems from a read error. The sample is drawn from a study of post-analysis software for immune sequencing data. Study details: The patients showed relapsing-remitting, secondary progressive and progressive-relapsing multiple sclerosis courses. Notes on the study in general: For normalized Chao1 diversity, multiple sclerosis patients scored significantly lower than controls did. Strong co-clustering by F measure linked samples that shared a preparation batch.

Researchers reported that TCR beta cDNA libraries carried unique molecular identifiers. Each batch of roughly 0.9 to 10 million T cells produced some 450,000 cDNA molecules. One entry per CDR3 protein results from TCRdb running MiXCR on the PCR reads. The sample yields about 200,000 distinct CDR3 sequences, around 29% seen once. The material sequenced was blood. The origin of this receptor is a girl younger than 18 with multiple sclerosis.

CDR3 coding DNA: TGTGCCAGCAGGAGGTATCTGGGAGCAGCAGAGACCCAGTACGTC. This codes for CASRRYLGAAETQYV. This chain connects TRBV6-1 to TRBJ2-5, with a tentative D call TRBD2 (5 bases). This CDR3 has 15 residues. Germline assignment: CDR1 MNHNS and CDR2 SASEGT. V was pared by 6 bases and J by 4 bases, with 18 bases between.